These T cell receptor beta chains were read from a single sample in a study of blood T cell repertoires in COVID-19. TCRdb's copy holds only in-frame clones and misses some; the assay was immunoSEQ multiplex PCR. The sample has around 130,000 clones; approximately 85% are singletons. Sequenced sample: peripheral blood. These receptors were collected from a human donor in a cohort sampled during active COVID-19. CDR3s include the opening cysteine and the closing phenylalanine or tryptophan. The D gene is left open where the match is weak. Some rows have no size entry. The others give once, few or many, or a class for an expanded clone.

>TRBJ2-3|-|12|TRBD2|TRBV3-1/TRBV3-2
CASSLLANTQYF
TGTGCCAGCAGCTTACTAGCGAATACGCAGTATTTT
>TRBJ1-6|-|15|TRBD1|TRBV5-4
CASSLGGTGNSPLHF
TGTGCCAGCAGCTTGGGGGGGACAGGAAATTCACCCCTCCACTTT
>TRBJ2-7|-|11|-|TRBV5-4
CASSLSREQYF
TGTGCCAGCAGCTTGTCCCGCGAGCAGTACTTC
>TRBJ2-3|-|13|-|TRBV18
CASSPRFTDTQYF
TGTGCCAGCTCACCCAGGTTCACAGATACGCAGTATTTT
>TRBJ2-7|-|16|TRBD1|TRBV10-2
CASSRTGTGGPYEQYF
TGCGCCAGCAGCCGAACCGGGACAGGGGGTCCCTACGAGCAGTACTTC
>TRBJ1-2|-|14|TRBD1|TRBV5-1
CASSLGQGIYGYTF
TGCGCCAGCAGCTTAGGACAGGGGATCTATGGCTACACCTTC
>TRBJ1-1|-|13|-|TRBV19
CASSIGGLTEAFF
TGTGCCAGTAGTATCGGGGGGCTCACTGAAGCTTTCTTT
>TRBJ1-6|-|17|TRBD1|TRBV30
CAWSVGNWGQINSPLHF
TGTGCCTGGAGTGTTGGAAATTGGGGACAGATTAATTCACCCCTCCACTTT
>TRBJ1-6|-|15|TRBD1|TRBV11-2
CASRTPGQRNSPLHF
TGTGCCAGCAGAACACCGGGACAGCGCAATTCACCCCTCCACTTT
>TRBJ1-6|-|15|-|TRBV4-2
CASSQDLQGNSPLHF
TGTGCCAGCAGCCAAGATCTGCAGGGTAATTCACCCCTCCACTTT
>TRBJ2-7|-|11|-|TRBV29-1
CSAWSGYEQYF
TGCAGCGCCTGGAGCGGATACGAGCAGTACTTC
>TRBJ2-7|-|13|-|TRBV30
CAWRRGGRDEQYF
TGTGCCTGGAGACGAGGGGGACGGGACGAGCAGTACTTC
>TRBJ2-3|few|16|-|TRBV6-1
CASSEARGATTDTQYF
TGTGCCAGCAGTGAAGCTCGGGGGGCTACCACAGATACGCAGTATTTT